This TCR beta chain is from a study of OX40 agonist ivuxolimab in advanced cancers. Study at large: Of the participants, around 39% had some prior anti-PD-1, anti-PD-L1 or anti-CTLA-4 therapy, which was allowed. Points from the study as a whole: CD4+ and CD8+ blood T cells expanded clonally by week 6 at 0.1 to 3.0 mg/kg. Among the nonresponders, some also had low normalized T-cell clonal expansion.

Sequenced by immunoSEQ multiplex PCR; TCRdb stores in-frame clones only, minus some. The repertoire holds 30,000 to 35,000 clones, with roughly 80% as singletons. The study sampled blood at baseline, cycle 4 day 1, and cycle 7 day 1. As for this clone: What it binds is not known.

This CDR3 contains 16 residues. J gave up 0 bases and V 1 base, and 3 bases lay outside the gene matches. Germline V gene lookup returns CDR1 SGHAT and CDR2 FQNNGV. The chain carries TRBV11-2 and TRBJ1-1; 9 nucleotides line up with TRBD1. The receptor was isolated from an adult with an advanced solid tumor such as melanoma, head and neck, liver or kidney cancer. This specimen was CD4+ or CD8+ T cells sorted from blood, taken in a trial of the OX40 agonist ivuxolimab. The CDR3, as DNA: TGTGCCAGCAGCTTAGTGGGACAGGGTATGAACACTGAAGCTTTCTTT. Protein sequence: CASSLVGQGMNTEAFF.